This T cell receptor beta chain was sequenced during a study of neurological immune-mediated disorders. As for the study in general: The disease course was relapsing-remitting in roughly 30 and secondary progressive in about 8.5% of the roughly 34 multiple sclerosis patients. Points from the study as a whole: While HTLV-1-associated myelopathy showed the greatest TCR clonal expansion, multiple sclerosis showed the least, falling below healthy controls.

The cDNA came from 5'RACE, which used 10-nucleotide random UMIs. MiXCR, applied by TCRdb to the 5' RACE reads, yields one record per CDR3 protein. There are tens of thousands of distinct CDR3 sequences in the sample; under 4.5% occur only once, and about 2.9% lies in the top ten. The unsorted libraries were generated from a total of 2 million PBMCs, which had been stored in RNAlater at -80 C. This clonotype was seen at least ten times. No antigen is known for it. Sequencing was done on a sample of PBMCs. The clonotype was recovered from a woman between 50 and 59 years old with multiple sclerosis.

CDR3 in amino acids: CASSRIDTDGYNEQFF. In DNA, the CDR3 is TGTGCCAGCAGCCGTATTGACACGGACGGTTACAATGAGCAGTTCTTC. This sequence joins TRBV7-6 and TRBJ2-1, with D uncertain. The length of the CDR3 is 16 residues. The V and J ends lost 5 bases and 4 bases respectively, with 18 bases between them. The V gene's germline CDR1 is SGHVS and CDR2 FNYEAQ.